This TCR beta chain was found in a study of naive and memory T cell subsets. This clonotype was observed many times. The length of the CDR3 is 15 residues. Germline CDR1 reads SGHTA; CDR2 reads FQGNSA. V was clipped by 3 bases and J by 5 bases; unmatched bases: 9. An equimolar mix of two oligonucleotides served as the beta constant-region primer for TRBC1 and TRBC2. The ligated cDNA underwent four PCR rounds using SP2 and nested alpha and beta constant-region primers. One entry per CDR3 protein, called by TCRdb with MiXCR from the UMI-ligation and nested PCR reads. Here the sample spans roughly 98,000 distinct CDR3 sequences, about 6.5% being singletons.

This clonotype was obtained from a human donor in good health. The rearrangement uses TRBV7-2 and TRBJ2-5, with 7 bases matching TRBD2. Source material: central memory CD4+ T cells from blood. CDR3 nucleotide sequence: TGTGCCAGCAGCTTGGCTAGCGGATCTAAGGAGACCCAGTACTTC. Translation gives CASSLASGSKETQYF.